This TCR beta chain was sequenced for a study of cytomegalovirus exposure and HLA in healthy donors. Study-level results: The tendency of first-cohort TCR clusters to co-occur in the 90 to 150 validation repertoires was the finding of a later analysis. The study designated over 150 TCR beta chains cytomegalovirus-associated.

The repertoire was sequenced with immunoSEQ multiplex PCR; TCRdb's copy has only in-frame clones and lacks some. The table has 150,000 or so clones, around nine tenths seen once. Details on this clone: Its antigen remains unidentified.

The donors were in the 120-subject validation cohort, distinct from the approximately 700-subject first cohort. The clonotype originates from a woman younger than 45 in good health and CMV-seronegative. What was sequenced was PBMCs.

The CDR3 DNA reads as TGTGCCAGCAGCCAACGACAGACTAGCCCATACAATGAGCAGTTCTTC. This encodes CASSQRQTSPYNEQFF. This sequence joins TRBV5-4 and TRBJ2-1, with TRBD2 identical over 7 bases. The CDR3 totals 16 residues. Per the germline V gene, CDR1 is SGHNT and CDR2 is YYREEE (reference sequence). V was clipped by 4 bases and J by 4 bases; unmatched bases: 11.